The 13 T cell receptor beta chains reported below all come from one sample, sequenced in a study of blood T cell repertoires in COVID-19 (dated by TCRdb to the early 2020s). Library preparation used the immunoSEQ multiplex PCR assay. The immuneACCESS repertoire file appears here via TCRdb, limited to in-frame rearrangements. These files lack a portion of the clones; in checked studies, under half of the deficit traces to unresolved V genes, and the cause of the others is not known. This sample lists 27,000 or so clones; about 89% were detected once. The top ten hold roughly 5% of the sample. The sequenced material came from peripheral blood. The receptors derive from a man in his 70s with active COVID-19.

This clone was seen only once. The chain employs TRBV7-9 and TRBJ2-4; TRBD1 agrees at 8 bases. From germline, CDR1 is SEHNR and CDR2 FQNEAQ (reference sequence). The CDR3 extends over 12 amino acids. V lost 5 bases to trimming and J lost 7 bases; unmatched junction nucleotides: 1. CDR3 sequence reads: CASSPGGNIQYF. In DNA, the CDR3 is TGTGCCAGCAGCCCAGGGGGCAACATTCAGTACTTC.

The rearrangement uses TRBV2 and TRBJ2-2; no clear D. This CDR3 spans 16 amino acids. Per the germline V gene, CDR1 is SNHLY and CDR2 is FYNNEI. CDR3 loop: CVNSRGLRANTGELFF. CDR3 in DNA: TGTGTCAACTCGCGCGGCCTAAGAGCGAACACCGGGGAGCTGTTTTTT.

The J gene is TRBJ2-1, the V gene TRBV5-1; TRBD2 matches 7 bases. The ends lost 3 bases at V and 4 bases at J; junction bases unmatched: 7. Germline CDR1 reads SGHRS; CDR2 reads YFSETQ. The CDR3 is made up of 15 amino acids. CDR3: CASSWTGTTYNEQFF. The CDR3 DNA is TGCGCCAGCAGCTGGACCGGGACTACGTACAATGAGCAGTTCTTC.

The CDR3, as DNA: TGCGCCAGCAGCTTGGTGGAGGCCCGGGAGAATGAAAAACTGTTTTTT. This translates into CASSLVEARENEKLFF. The chain is built from TRBV5-1 and TRBJ1-4, with D uncertain. The V and J ends lost 0 bases and 5 bases respectively, with 14 bases between them. Per germline, CDR1 SGHRS and CDR2 YFSETQ. This CDR3 region has 16 residues.

The rearrangement links TRBV7-8 to TRBJ2-7, with TRBD2 matching 11 bases. CDR3 length: 15 amino acids. Germline CDR1 reads SGHVS; CDR2 reads FQNEAQ. The ends lost 2 bases at V and 4 bases at J; junction bases unmatched: 4. CDR3 region: CASSLIGTSGYEQYF. The CDR3 coding sequence is TGTGCCAGCAGCTTAATTGGGACTAGCGGATACGAGCAGTACTTC.

This chain connects TRBV5-1 to TRBJ2-2, with 7 positions matching TRBD1. The trim removed 0 bases at V and 4 bases at J, leaving 3 bases unmatched. Germline V CDR1 and CDR2: SGHRS, YFSETQ. The length of the CDR3 is 15 residues. The DNA for the CDR3 is TGCGCCAGCAGCTTGGAGGCAGGGGGCACCGGGGAGCTGTTTTTT. It translates to CASSLEAGGTGELFF.

The chain carries TRBV7-2 and TRBJ2-2; D remains ambiguous. From germline, CDR1 is SGHTA and CDR2 FQGNSA. The CDR3 totals 14 residues. Trimming left V 1 base short and J 6 bases short, with 9 bases between. CDR3 DNA sequence: TGTGCCAGCAGCTTAGGTCGTGTTGCCGGGGAGCTGTTTTTT. Translation gives CASSLGRVAGELFF.

This CDR3 reads CASSIGSSGGLNEQFF. The CDR3 DNA reads TGTGCCAGTAGTATAGGAAGTAGCGGGGGGTTAAATGAGCAGTTCTTC. The chain is built from TRBV19 and TRBJ2-1; 10 bases match TRBD2. This CDR3 is 16 amino acids long. V was pared by 1 base and J by 7 bases, with 7 bases of the junction left unmatched. Germline CDR1 and CDR2: LNHDA and SQIVND (reference sequence).

This sequence joins TRBV7-6 and TRBJ2-1, with TRBD2 matching 9 bases. Germline-derived CDR1 and CDR2 are SGHVS and FNYEAQ. V lost 1 base to trimming and J lost 0 bases; unmatched junction nucleotides: 7. The CDR3 is made up of 18 amino acids. For the CDR3, the DNA is TGTGCCAGCAGCTTAGTAACTAGCGGGCCCTCCTCCTACAATGAGCAGTTCTTC. As protein: CASSLVTSGPSSYNEQFF. The full variable domain, its missing parts supplied by reference TRBV7-6 and TRBJ2-1, is GAGVSQSPRYKVTKRGQDVALRCDPISGHVSLYWYRQALGQGPEFLTYFNYEAQQDKSGLPNDRFSAERPEGSISTLTIQRTEQRDSAMYRCASSLVTSGPSSYNEQFFGPGTRLTVL.

V gene TRBV11-2 combines with J gene TRBJ2-3; 9 bases align to TRBD2. V was clipped by 1 base and J by 3 bases; unmatched bases: 11. Germline CDR1 SGHAT, CDR2 FQNNGV. The CDR3 contains 18 residues. The CDR3 spells CASSLVGVGGGATDTQYF. The CDR3 DNA reads as TGTGCCAGCAGCTTAGTAGGCGTAGGCGGGGGGGCGACAGATACGCAGTATTTT. Based on the CDR3 plus reference TRBV11-2 and TRBJ2-3, the full variable domain is EAGVAQSPRYKIIEKRQSVAFWCNPISGHATLYWYQQILGQGPKLLIQFQNNGVVDDSQLPKDRFSAERLKGVDSTLKIQPAKLEDSAVYLCASSLVGVGGGATDTQYFGPGTRLTVL.

V usage is TRBV9 and J usage is TRBJ1-4, with 7 positions matching TRBD1. Trimming took 4 bases from V and 0 from J; bases not matched to a gene: 6. The CDR3 has 16 residues. Per germline, CDR1 SGDLS and CDR2 YYNGEE. CDR3 in amino acids: CASSPRQGATNEKLFF. CDR3 coding DNA: TGTGCCAGCAGCCCCCGACAGGGAGCAACTAATGAAAAACTGTTTTTT.

The chain carries TRBV7-3 and TRBJ2-3; 12 bases map to TRBD2. The CDR3 is made up of 17 amino acids. J lost 9 bases, V lost 6 bases, and 16 bases had no gene match. Germline V gives CDR1 SGHTA, CDR2 FQGTGA. CDR3 loop: CASSSHRSSGGAFTQYF. CDR3 DNA: TGTGCCAGCAGTTCACATCGCTCTAGCGGGGGGGCTTTCACGCAGTATTTT.

This clone has only one observation. V usage is TRBV7-9 and J usage is TRBJ2-1; tentatively, D is TRBD2 (5 bases). CDR3 length: 14 residues. V was shortened by 3 bases and J by 0 bases, with 6 bases between the two germline ends. CDR1 SEHNR and CDR2 FQNEAQ come from the germline V gene (reference sequence). The CDR3 coding sequence is TGTGCCAGCAGCTTGGGGAGCTCCTACAATGAGCAGTTCTTC. It codes for CASSLGSSYNEQFF.